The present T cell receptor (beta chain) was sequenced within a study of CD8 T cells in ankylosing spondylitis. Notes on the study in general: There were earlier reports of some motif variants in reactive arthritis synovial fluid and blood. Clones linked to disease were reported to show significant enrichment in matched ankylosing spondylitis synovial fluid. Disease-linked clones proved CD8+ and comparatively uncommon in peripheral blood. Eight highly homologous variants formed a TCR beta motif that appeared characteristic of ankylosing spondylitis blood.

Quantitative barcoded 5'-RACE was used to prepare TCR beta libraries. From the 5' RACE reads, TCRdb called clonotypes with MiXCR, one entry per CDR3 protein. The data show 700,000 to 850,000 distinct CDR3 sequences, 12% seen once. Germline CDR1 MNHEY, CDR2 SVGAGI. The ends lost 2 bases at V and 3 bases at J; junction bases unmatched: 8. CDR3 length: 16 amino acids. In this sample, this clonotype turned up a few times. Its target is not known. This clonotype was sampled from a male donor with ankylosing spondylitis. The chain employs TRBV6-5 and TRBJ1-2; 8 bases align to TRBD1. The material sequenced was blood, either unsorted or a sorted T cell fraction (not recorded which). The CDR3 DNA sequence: TGTGCCAGCAGTTACCGCCGACAGGGGTTGGACTATGGCTACACCTTC. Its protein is CASSYRRQGLDYGYTF.